This is a list of T cell receptor beta chains from one sample in a study of cytomegalovirus exposure and HLA in healthy donors. Assay used: immunoSEQ multiplex PCR; TCRdb lists only in-frame clones, some missing. The sample lists 90,000 to 150,000 clones; over 75% were seen once. Specimen: PBMCs. These receptors all stem from a woman in her late teens or twenties in good health and CMV-seropositive. Both conserved end residues are part of each CDR3. The order of the fields is clone size, V gene, D gene, J gene, CDR3 DNA, CDR3 protein. The D gene is left open where the match is weak. Size tells how often a clone was seen (once, few, many) or the class of an expanded clone, and some rows leave it out.

clone_size: .; v_call: TRBV7-9; d_call: .; j_call: TRBJ2-2; cdr3_nt: TGTGCCAGCAGCTTGACGCGACTAGAGTTTGGGGAGCTGTTTTTT; cdr3_aa: CASSLTRLEFGELFF
clone_size: once; v_call: TRBV29-1; d_call: TRBD1; j_call: TRBJ2-4; cdr3_nt: TGCAGCGGGCAGGGGGCAGCCAAAAACATTCAGTACTTC; cdr3_aa: CSGQGAAKNIQYF
clone_size: .; v_call: TRBV19; d_call: .; j_call: TRBJ1-5; cdr3_nt: TGTGCCAGTAGCCCAGGACAGAAGAGCAATCAGCCCCAGCATTTT; cdr3_aa: CASSPGQKSNQPQHF
clone_size: .; v_call: TRBV30; d_call: TRBD1; j_call: TRBJ1-2; cdr3_nt: TGTGCCTGTGTTAATTGGGACAGGGCCTACACCTTC; cdr3_aa: CACVNWDRAYTF
clone_size: .; v_call: TRBV4-2; d_call: .; j_call: TRBJ1-5; cdr3_nt: TGTGCCAGCAGCCAGGCAGGCCTCTTCCGGCGTTTCAATCAGCCCCAGCATTTT; cdr3_aa: CASSQAGLFRRFNQPQHF
clone_size: .; v_call: TRBV9; d_call: .; j_call: TRBJ1-2; cdr3_nt: TGTGCCAGCAGCGTGCCGGGAACCGCCTATGGCTACACCTTC; cdr3_aa: CASSVPGTAYGYTF
clone_size: .; v_call: TRBV7-2; d_call: TRBD1; j_call: TRBJ1-2; cdr3_nt: TGTGCCAGCAGCCAACAGGGGGAACGTGGCTACACCTTC; cdr3_aa: CASSQQGERGYTF
clone_size: .; v_call: TRBV27; d_call: TRBD1; j_call: TRBJ1-2; cdr3_nt: TGTGCCAGCAGTCGACAGGGAAAGTTGGGACATGGCTACACCTTC; cdr3_aa: CASSRQGKLGHGYTF
clone_size: .; v_call: TRBV11-2; d_call: TRBD1; j_call: TRBJ2-7; cdr3_nt: TGTGCCAGCAGCGTGGACAGGGGATCCTACGAGCAGTACTTC; cdr3_aa: CASSVDRGSYEQYF
clone_size: .; v_call: TRBV4-3; d_call: TRBD2; j_call: TRBJ2-1; cdr3_nt: TGCGCCAGCAGCCAAGATAACTCGGCGGGAGGGCCGTATGAGCAGTTCTTC; cdr3_aa: CASSQDNSAGGPYEQFF
clone_size: few; v_call: TRBV4-1; d_call: .; j_call: TRBJ1-6; cdr3_nt: TGCGCCAGCAGCCAAGAATTAGGGGTTGGTTCACCCCTCCACTTT; cdr3_aa: CASSQELGVGSPLHF
clone_size: few; v_call: TRBV5-4; d_call: TRBD1; j_call: TRBJ1-2; cdr3_nt: TGTGCCAGCACCCTAGGGACAGTCAATGATGGCTACACCTTC; cdr3_aa: CASTLGTVNDGYTF
clone_size: .; v_call: TRBV7-6; d_call: .; j_call: TRBJ2-3; cdr3_nt: TGTGCCAGCAGCTTACCCCCGACAGATACGCAGTATTTT; cdr3_aa: CASSLPPTDTQYF
clone_size: .; v_call: TRBV5-1; d_call: TRBD1; j_call: TRBJ2-5; cdr3_nt: TGCGCCAGCAGCTCCTGGGGACAGGGGGGAGAGACCCAGTACTTC; cdr3_aa: CASSSWGQGGETQYF
clone_size: .; v_call: TRBV4-2; d_call: TRBD2; j_call: TRBJ2-3; cdr3_nt: TGTGCCAGCAGCCAAGATCCGACTAGCGGGAGTGGTACGCAGTATTTT; cdr3_aa: CASSQDPTSGSGTQYF
clone_size: .; v_call: TRBV6-1; d_call: .; j_call: TRBJ1-3; cdr3_nt: TGTGCCTCACACGGAAACACCATATATTTT; cdr3_aa: CASHGNTIYF
clone_size: .; v_call: TRBV6-1; d_call: TRBD1; j_call: TRBJ1-2; cdr3_nt: TGTGCCAGCAGTGAGTCCTGGACAGGGACCGGAGGCTACACCTTC; cdr3_aa: CASSESWTGTGGYTF
clone_size: few; v_call: TRBV19; d_call: .; j_call: TRBJ2-7; cdr3_nt: TGTGCCAGTAGGGACTTAGCGTACTACGAGCAGTACTTC; cdr3_aa: CASRDLAYYEQYF
clone_size: .; v_call: TRBV18; d_call: TRBD1; j_call: TRBJ1-1; cdr3_nt: TGTGCCAGCTCACCGCGAGACAGGGGGGCGGGTGGTGGCACTGAAGCTTTCTTT; cdr3_aa: CASSPRDRGAGGGTEAFF
clone_size: .; v_call: TRBV4-2; d_call: .; j_call: TRBJ1-1; cdr3_nt: TGTGCCAGCAGCCCTTGGCGGGGGTCGAACACTGAAGCTTTCTTT; cdr3_aa: CASSPWRGSNTEAFF
clone_size: .; v_call: TRBV5-1; d_call: .; j_call: TRBJ1-3; cdr3_nt: TGCGCCAGCAGTCCGAGGGAGAGCTCTGGAAACACCATATATTTT; cdr3_aa: CASSPRESSGNTIYF
clone_size: few; v_call: TRBV4-1; d_call: .; j_call: TRBJ1-1; cdr3_nt: TGCGCCAGCAGCCCCCTGGGCAGTTTGAACACTGAAGCTTTCTTT; cdr3_aa: CASSPLGSLNTEAFF
clone_size: .; v_call: TRBV5-4; d_call: .; j_call: TRBJ1-2; cdr3_nt: TGTGCCAGCAGCCGGGACTTAAGCTCCGGTGGCTACACCTTC; cdr3_aa: CASSRDLSSGGYTF
clone_size: .; v_call: TRBV5-1; d_call: TRBD2; j_call: TRBJ2-1; cdr3_nt: TGCGCCAGCAGCTTGGCGCTAGCGGGAGGGCAATGGAATGAGCAGTTCTTC; cdr3_aa: CASSLALAGGQWNEQFF
clone_size: .; v_call: TRBV11-2; d_call: .; j_call: TRBJ1-4; cdr3_nt: TGTGCCAGCAGCTTAGATCGGGGAGGAGAAAAACTGTTTTTT; cdr3_aa: CASSLDRGGEKLFF
clone_size: .; v_call: TRBV7-9; d_call: .; j_call: TRBJ1-1; cdr3_nt: TGTGCCAGCAGCTTAGGGGGGCGCGGGGGCACTGAAGCTTTCTTT; cdr3_aa: CASSLGGRGGTEAFF